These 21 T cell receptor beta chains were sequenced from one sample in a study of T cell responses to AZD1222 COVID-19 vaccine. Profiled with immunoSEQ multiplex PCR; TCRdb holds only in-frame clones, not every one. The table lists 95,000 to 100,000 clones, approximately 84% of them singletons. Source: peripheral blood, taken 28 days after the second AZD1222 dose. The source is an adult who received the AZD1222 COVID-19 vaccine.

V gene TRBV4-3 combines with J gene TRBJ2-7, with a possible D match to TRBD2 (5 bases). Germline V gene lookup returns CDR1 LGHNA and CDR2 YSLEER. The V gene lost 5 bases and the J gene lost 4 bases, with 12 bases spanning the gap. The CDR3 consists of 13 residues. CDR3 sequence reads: CASSSDAGYEQYF. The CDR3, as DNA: TGCGCCAGCAGCTCCGATGCGGGTTACGAGCAGTACTTC.

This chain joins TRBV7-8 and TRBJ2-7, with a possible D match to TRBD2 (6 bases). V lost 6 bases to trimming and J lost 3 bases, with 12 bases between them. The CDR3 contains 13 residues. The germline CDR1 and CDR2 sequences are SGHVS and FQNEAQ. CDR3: CASRSGEDYEQYF. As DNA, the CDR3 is TGTGCCAGCAGGTCGGGGGAGGACTACGAGCAGTACTTC.

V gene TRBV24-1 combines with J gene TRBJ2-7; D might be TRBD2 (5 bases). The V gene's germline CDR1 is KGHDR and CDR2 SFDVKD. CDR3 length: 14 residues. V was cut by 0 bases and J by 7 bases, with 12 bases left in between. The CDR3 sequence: CATSDLGTPGEQYF. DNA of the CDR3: TGTGCCACCAGTGATTTGGGCACCCCGGGGGAGCAGTACTTC.

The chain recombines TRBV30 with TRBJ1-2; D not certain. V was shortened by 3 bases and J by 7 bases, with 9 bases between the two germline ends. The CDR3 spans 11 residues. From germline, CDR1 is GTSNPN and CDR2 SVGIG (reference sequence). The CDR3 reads CAWRVEGGYTF. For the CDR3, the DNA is TGTGCCTGGAGAGTGGAGGGTGGCTACACCTTC.

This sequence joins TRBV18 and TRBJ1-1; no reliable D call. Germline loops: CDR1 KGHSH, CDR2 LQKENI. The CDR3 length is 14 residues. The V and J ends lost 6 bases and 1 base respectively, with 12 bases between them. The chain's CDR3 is CASSAAGENTEAFF. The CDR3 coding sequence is TGTGCCAGCTCGGCTGCTGGGGAGAACACTGAAGCTTTCTTT.

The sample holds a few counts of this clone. The CDR3 loop reads CASSLVDRSYGYTF. As DNA, the CDR3 is TGTGCCAGCAGCTTAGTAGACAGAAGCTATGGCTACACCTTC. This chain links TRBV7-2 with TRBJ1-2, with D possibly TRBD1 on 5 matching bases. V dropped 1 base and J dropped 4 bases, with 10 bases sitting between them. CDR1 SGHTA and CDR2 FQGNSA come from the germline V gene. The length of the CDR3 is 14 residues. Full variable domain (remainder filled in from reference TRBV7-2 and TRBJ1-2): GAGVSQSPSNKVTEKGKDVELRCDPISGHTALYWYRQSLGQGLEFLIYFQGNSAPDKSGLPSDRFSAERTGGSVSTLTIQRTQQEDSAVYLCASSLVDRSYGYTFGSGTRLTVV.

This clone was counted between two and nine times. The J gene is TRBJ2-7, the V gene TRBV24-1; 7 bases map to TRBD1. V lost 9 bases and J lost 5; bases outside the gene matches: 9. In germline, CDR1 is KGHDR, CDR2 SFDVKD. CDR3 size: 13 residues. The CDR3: CATSRDSLDEQYF. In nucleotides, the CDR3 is TGTGCCACCTCCCGGGACAGCTTAGACGAGCAGTACTTC.

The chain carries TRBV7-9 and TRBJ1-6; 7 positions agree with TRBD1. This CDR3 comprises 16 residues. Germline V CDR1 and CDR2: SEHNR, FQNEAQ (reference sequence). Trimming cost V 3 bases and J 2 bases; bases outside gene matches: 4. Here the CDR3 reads CASSLRGGTYNSPLHF. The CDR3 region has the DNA TGTGCCAGCAGCTTGCGAGGGGGCACCTATAATTCACCCCTCCACTTT.

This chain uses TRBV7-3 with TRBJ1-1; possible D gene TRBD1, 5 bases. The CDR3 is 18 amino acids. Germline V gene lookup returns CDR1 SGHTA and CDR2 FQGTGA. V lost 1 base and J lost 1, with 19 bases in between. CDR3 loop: CASSLKGRGASGNTEAFF. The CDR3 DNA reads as TGTGCCAGCAGCTTAAAAGGGCGGGGCGCCTCAGGGAACACTGAAGCTTTCTTT.

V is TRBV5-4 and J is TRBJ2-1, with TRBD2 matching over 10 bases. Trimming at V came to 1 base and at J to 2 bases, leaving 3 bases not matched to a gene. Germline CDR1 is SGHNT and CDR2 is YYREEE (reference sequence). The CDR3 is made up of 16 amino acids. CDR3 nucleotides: TGTGCCAGCAGCTTGTCGCTAGCGGGAGCCTACAATGAGCAGTTCTTC. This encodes CASSLSLAGAYNEQFF.

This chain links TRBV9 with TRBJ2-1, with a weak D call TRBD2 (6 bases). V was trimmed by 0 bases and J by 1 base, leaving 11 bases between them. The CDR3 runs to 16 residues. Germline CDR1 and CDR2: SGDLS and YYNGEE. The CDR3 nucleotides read TGTGCCAGCAGCGTAGGGACCGGGGGTTCCTACAATGAGCAGTTCTTC. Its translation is CASSVGTGGSYNEQFF.

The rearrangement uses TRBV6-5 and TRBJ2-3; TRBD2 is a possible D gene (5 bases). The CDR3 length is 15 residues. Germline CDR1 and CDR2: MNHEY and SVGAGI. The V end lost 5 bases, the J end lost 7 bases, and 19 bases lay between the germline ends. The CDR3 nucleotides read TGTGCCAGCAGTCCCCGGGATAACGCCCTCTATACGCAGTATTTT. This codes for CASSPRDNALYTQYF.

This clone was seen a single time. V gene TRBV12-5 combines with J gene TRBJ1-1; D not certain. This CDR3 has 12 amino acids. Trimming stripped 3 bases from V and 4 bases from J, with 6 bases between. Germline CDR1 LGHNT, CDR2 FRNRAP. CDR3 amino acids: CASGFGLTEAFF. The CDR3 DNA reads TGTGCTAGTGGTTTTGGGCTCACTGAAGCTTTCTTT.

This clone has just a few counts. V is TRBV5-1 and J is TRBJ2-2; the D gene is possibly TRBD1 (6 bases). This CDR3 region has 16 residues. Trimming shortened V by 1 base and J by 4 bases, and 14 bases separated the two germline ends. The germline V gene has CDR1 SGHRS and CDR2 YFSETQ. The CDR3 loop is CASSLSGDRGTGELFF. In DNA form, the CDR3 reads TGCGCCAGCAGCTTGTCAGGGGATCGCGGCACCGGGGAGCTGTTTTTT.

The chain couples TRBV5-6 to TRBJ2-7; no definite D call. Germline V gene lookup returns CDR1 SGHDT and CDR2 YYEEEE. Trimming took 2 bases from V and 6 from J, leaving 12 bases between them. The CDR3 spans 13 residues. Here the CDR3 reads CASSFDGVGEQYF. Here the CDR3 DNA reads TGTGCCAGCAGCTTTGACGGAGTAGGCGAGCAGTACTTC. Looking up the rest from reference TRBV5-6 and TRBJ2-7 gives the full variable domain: DAGVTQSPTHLIKTRGQQVTLRCSPKSGHDTVSWYQQALGQGPQFIFQYYEEEERQRGNFPDRFSGHQFPNYSSELNVNALLLGDSALYLCASSFDGVGEQYFGPGTRLTVT.

The CDR3 loop reads CASSIRTGGFSGANVLTF. As DNA, the CDR3 is TGTGCCAGTAGTATTCGGACAGGGGGTTTCTCTGGGGCCAACGTCCTGACTTTC. The chain employs TRBV19 and TRBJ2-6; 10 bases line up with TRBD1. After removal of 3 bases from V and 0 bases from J, the junction contained 5 bases not matched to a gene. The germline CDR1 and CDR2 sequences are LNHDA and SQIVND (reference sequence). This CDR3 has 18 residues. Supplemented by reference TRBV19 and TRBJ2-6, the full variable domain reads DGGITQSPKYLFRKEGQNVTLSCEQNLNHDAMYWYRQDPGQGLRLIYYSQIVNDFQKGDIAEGYSVSREKKESFPLTVTSAQKNPTAFYLCASSIRTGGFSGANVLTFGAGSRLTVL.

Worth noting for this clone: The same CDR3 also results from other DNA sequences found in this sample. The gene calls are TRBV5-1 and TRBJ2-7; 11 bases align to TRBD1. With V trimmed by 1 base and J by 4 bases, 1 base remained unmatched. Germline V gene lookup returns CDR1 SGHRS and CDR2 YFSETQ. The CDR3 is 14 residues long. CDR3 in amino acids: CASSLRDRGYEQYF. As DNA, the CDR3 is TGCGCCAGCAGCTTGCGGGACAGGGGGTACGAGCAGTACTTC. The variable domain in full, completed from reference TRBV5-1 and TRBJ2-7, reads KAGVTQTPRYLIKTRGQQVTLSCSPISGHRSVSWYQQTPGQGLQFLFEYFSETQRNKGNFPGRFSGRQFSNSRSEMNVSTLELGDSALYLCASSLRDRGYEQYFGPGTRLTVT.

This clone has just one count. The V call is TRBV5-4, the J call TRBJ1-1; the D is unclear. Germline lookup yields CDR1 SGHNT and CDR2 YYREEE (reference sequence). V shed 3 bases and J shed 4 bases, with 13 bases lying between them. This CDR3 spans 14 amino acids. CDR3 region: CASSSVGMGTEAFF. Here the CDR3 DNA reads TGTGCCAGCAGCTCCGTAGGTATGGGCACTGAAGCTTTCTTT. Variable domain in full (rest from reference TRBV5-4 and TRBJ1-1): ETGVTQSPTHLIKTRGQQVTLRCSSQSGHNTVSWYQQALGQGPQFIFQYYREEENGRGNFPPRFSGLQFPNYSSELNVNALELDDSALYLCASSSVGMGTEAFFGQGTRLTVV.

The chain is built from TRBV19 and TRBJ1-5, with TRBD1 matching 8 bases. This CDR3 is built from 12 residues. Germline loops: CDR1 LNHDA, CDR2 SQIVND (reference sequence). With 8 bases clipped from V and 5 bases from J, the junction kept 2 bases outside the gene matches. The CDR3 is CASRGQDQPQHF. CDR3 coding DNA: TGTGCCAGTCGGGGACAGGATCAGCCCCAGCATTTT.

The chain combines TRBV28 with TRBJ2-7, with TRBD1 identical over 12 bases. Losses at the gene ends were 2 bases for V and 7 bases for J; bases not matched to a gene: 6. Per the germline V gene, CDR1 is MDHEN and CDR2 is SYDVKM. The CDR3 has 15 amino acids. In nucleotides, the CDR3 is TGTGCCAGCAGTTTAGGGACAGGGGGCAATTTGGAGCAGTACTTC. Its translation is CASSLGTGGNLEQYF.

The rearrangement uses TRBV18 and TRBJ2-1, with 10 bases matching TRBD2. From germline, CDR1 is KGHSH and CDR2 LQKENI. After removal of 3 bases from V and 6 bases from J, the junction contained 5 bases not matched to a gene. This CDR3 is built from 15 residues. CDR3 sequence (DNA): TGTGCCAGCTCACCCCAGCGGGAGGGCGGCAATGAGCAGTTCTTC. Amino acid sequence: CASSPQREGGNEQFF.